The 18 T cell receptor beta chains below all came from one sample that was sequenced in a study of T cells after yellow fever vaccination. TCRdb itself ran the 5' RACE reads through MiXCR, one entry per CDR3 protein. This table holds 500,000 to 650,000 distinct CDR3 sequences, around 17% found once. This sample comprised PBMCs, obtained roughly 5 days after the first yellow fever vaccination. These receptors all stem from a man between 18 and 29 years old who received the YFV17D yellow fever vaccine.

This clonotype appeared a few times. V usage is TRBV7-2 and J usage is TRBJ2-1, with 14 bases aligning to TRBD2. Germline CDR1 and CDR2: SGHTA and FQGNSA. The CDR3 has 18 residues. The trim removed 0 bases at V and 4 bases at J, leaving 5 bases unmatched. Written as DNA, the CDR3 is TGTGCCAGCAGCTTAGCACCAGGGACTAGCGGGGGTTACAATGAGCAGTTCTTC. This codes for CASSLAPGTSGGYNEQFF.

This clonotype appeared a few times. This chain connects TRBV2 to TRBJ2-3; tentatively, D is TRBD2 (7 bases). V lost 5 bases, J lost 1 base, and 16 bases lay in between. Germline CDR1 reads SNHLY; CDR2 reads FYNNEI. The CDR3 has 16 amino acids. The CDR3 protein is CASSMGGARGTDTQYF. CDR3 nucleotides: TGTGCCAGCAGTATGGGGGGGGCTCGGGGCACAGATACGCAGTATTTT.

The gene calls are TRBV6-1 and TRBJ1-2, with D unresolved. The CDR3 contains 13 residues. Germline loops: CDR1 MNHNS, CDR2 SASEGT. V lost 8 bases and J lost 4, with 14 bases in between. The DNA of the CDR3 is TGTGCCAGCTCCCGAGAACGTACCTATGGCTACACCTTC. Encoded protein: CASSRERTYGYTF.

The chain has TRBV7-2 and TRBJ1-2, with TRBD1 matching over 7 bases. CDR1 is SGHTA and CDR2 is FQGNSA in the germline V gene. Trimming cost V 5 bases and J 2 bases; bases outside gene matches: 8. The CDR3 has 15 amino acids. The CDR3 coding sequence is TGTGCCAGCAGCCCAGGGGGGAACAGGAACTATGGCTACACCTTC. Amino acid sequence: CASSPGGNRNYGYTF.

In its sample, this clonotype was seen a few times. The V gene is TRBV7-9, the J gene TRBJ2-4; tentative D call: TRBD2 (5 bases). Germline CDR1 SEHNR, CDR2 FQNEAQ (reference sequence). Between the trimmed V and J ends, which lost 5 bases and 0 bases, there was a span of 11 bases. The CDR3 has 15 amino acids. Here the CDR3 reads CASSTTAAAKNIQYF. The CDR3 region has the DNA TGTGCCAGCAGCACCACAGCGGCAGCCAAAAACATTCAGTACTTC.

This clonotype was detected only once. V gene TRBV7-3 combines with J gene TRBJ2-1; D is possibly TRBD2 (5 bases). From germline, CDR1 is SGHTA and CDR2 FQGTGA. Trimming removed 5 bases from V and 0 bases from J, with 14 bases in between. The CDR3 contains 16 residues. CDR3 DNA: TGTGCCAGCAGCCAGGAGCGGTCGAGCTCCTACAATGAGCAGTTCTTC. As protein: CASSQERSSSYNEQFF.

A few counts support this clonotype. The chain joins TRBV11-3 to TRBJ2-3; 11 nucleotides match TRBD2. Germline V gene data show CDR1 as SGHNT and CDR2 as YENEEA. V dropped 1 base and J dropped 1; count of bases not matched to a gene: 4. The CDR3 runs to 17 residues. The CDR3 DNA reads as TGTGCCAGCAGCTTAGTACCGACTAGCGGGGGCACAGATACGCAGTATTTT. Residues: CASSLVPTSGGTDTQYF.

V and J are TRBV9 and TRBJ2-7; D may be TRBD1 (5 bases). The germline gives CDR1 SGDLS, CDR2 YYNGEE. The CDR3 loop spans 13 amino acids. V lost 7 bases, J lost 3 bases, and 14 bases lay in between. The CDR3 reads CASQAGKSYEQYV. CDR3 sequence (DNA): TGTGCCAGCCAGGCAGGGAAGAGCTACGAGCAGTACGTC.

There are a few counts of this clonotype. The chain links TRBV7-2 to TRBJ2-5, with TRBD2 matching 12 bases. The CDR3 sequence is 17 residues long. CDR1 is SGHTA, CDR2 FQGNSA, per germline. V trimming: 0 bases; J trimming: 5 bases; junction bases outside the gene matches: 7. The CDR3 bases are TGTGCCAGCAGCTTAGCCTCTAGCGGGGGGGCCCGGGAGACCCAGTACTTC. Translation gives CASSLASSGGARETQYF.

This sequence joins TRBV5-1 and TRBJ2-5; D perhaps matches TRBD1 (5 bases). Between the trimmed V and J ends, which lost 0 bases and 5 bases, there was a span of 14 bases. Germline-derived CDR1 and CDR2 are SGHRS and YFSETQ. The CDR3 totals 15 residues. The CDR3 is CASSLDGWGMETQYF. The DNA for the CDR3 is TGCGCCAGCAGCTTGGATGGCTGGGGCATGGAGACCCAGTACTTC.

V is TRBV29-1 and J is TRBJ1-1, with D perhaps TRBD1 (5 bases). The CDR3 sequence is 14 residues long. V was shortened by 6 bases and J by 0 bases, with 14 bases between the two germline ends. Germline loops: CDR1 SQVTM, CDR2 ANQGSEA. As DNA, the CDR3 is TGCAGCGTGGACGACAGTCCACTGAACACTGAAGCTTTCTTT. Translation gives CSVDDSPLNTEAFF.

This chain links TRBV5-1 with TRBJ2-7, with no clear D. CDR1 is SGHRS, CDR2 YFSETQ, per germline. This CDR3 has 12 residues. Here the CDR3 DNA reads TGCACCCGGCCGACTGGAAAAGACGAGCAGTACTTC. Its protein is CTRPTGKDEQYF.

This clonotype was detected only a few times. This chain joins TRBV7-2 and TRBJ1-2; TRBD1 aligns across 7 bases. The germline CDR1 and CDR2 sequences are SGHTA and FQGNSA. Losses at the gene ends were 1 base for V and 2 bases for J; bases not matched to a gene: 7. The CDR3 contains 16 residues. The CDR3 DNA reads TGTGCCAGCAGCTTAGGATTCGGGACAGTGAACTATGGCTACACCTTC. Amino acid sequence: CASSLGFGTVNYGYTF. Full variable domain (missing parts from reference TRBV7-2 and TRBJ1-2): GAGVSQSPSNKVTEKGKDVELRCDPISGHTALYWYRQSLGQGLEFLIYFQGNSAPDKSGLPSDRFSAERTGGSVSTLTIQRTQQEDSAVYLCASSLGFGTVNYGYTFGSGTRLTVV.

In its sample, this clonotype was seen a few times. The chain joins TRBV10-3 to TRBJ2-3; 11 bases are shared with TRBD2. CDR3 length: 17 amino acids. V lost 2 bases to trimming and J lost 0 bases; unmatched junction nucleotides: 4. Germline-derived CDR1 and CDR2 are ENHRY and SYGVKD. The CDR3 coding sequence is TGTGCCATCAGTGAGCAGACTAGCGGGGAGAGCACAGATACGCAGTATTTT. Translating gives CAISEQTSGESTDTQYF.

This clonotype was seen a few times. The rearrangement uses TRBV5-4 and TRBJ2-2; weak D call: TRBD1 (5 bases). Trimming stripped 2 bases from V and 9 bases from J, with 17 bases between. Germline-derived CDR1 and CDR2 are SGHNT and YYREEE (reference sequence). The CDR3 has 15 amino acids. CDR3 in amino acids: CASSLSSGFSRELFF. CDR3 nucleotides: TGTGCCAGCAGCTTATCCTCAGGGTTTTCCCGGGAGCTGTTTTTT.

This clonotype was observed many times. The chain uses TRBV12-3 or TRBV12-4 and TRBJ1-5, with TRBD1 as a possible D gene (6 bases). V shed 6 bases and J shed 4 bases, with 10 bases lying between them. This CDR3 has 13 residues. The CDR3 nucleotides are TGTGCCAGCAGCTTTCAGGGGAATCAGCCCCAGCATTTT. Translation: CASSFQGNQPQHF.

CDR3 protein: CASSEATGAIYNSPLHF. The CDR3 DNA follows: TGTGCCAGCAGTGAAGCGACAGGGGCGATCTATAATTCACCCCTCCACTTT. The chain couples TRBV2 to TRBJ1-6, with 8 bases fitting TRBD1. Germline-derived CDR1 and CDR2 are SNHLY and FYNNEI. The CDR3 runs to 17 residues. V lost 0 bases and J lost 3; bases outside the gene matches: 4.

This clonotype was observed a handful of times. The chain links TRBV30 to TRBJ2-7, with 9 bases fitting TRBD1. The CDR3 spans 14 residues. J gave up 4 bases and V 1 base, and 5 bases lay outside the gene matches. The germline V gene encodes CDR1 GTSNPN and CDR2 SVGIG (reference sequence). CDR3 sequence reads: CAWSEGQGNYEQYF. In DNA, the CDR3 is TGTGCCTGGAGTGAAGGACAGGGGAATTACGAGCAGTACTTC.